These T cell receptor beta chains were read from a single sample in a study of T-cell reconstitution after alpha-beta-depleted transplantation in children. TCRdb re-analysed the PCR reads in MiXCR, keeping a single row per CDR3 protein. The sample has a few hundred thousand distinct CDR3 sequences; around 12% are singletons. The sequencing used PBMCs from the stem cell graft donor, collected from the stem cell graft. These receptors all come from a human donor who donated a stem cell graft to a child with combined immunodeficiency. CDR3s leave out the opening cysteine and the closing phenylalanine or tryptophan.

V: TRBV4-3
CDR3: ASSQGQATYNEQF

V: TRBV9
CDR3: ASSESPVAGGPYNEQF

V: TRBV29-1
CDR3: SVGWVTYEQY

V: TRBV12-3/TRBV12-4
CDR3: ASSSLTGRTDTQY

V: TRBV29-1
CDR3: SVGPGGADTQY

V: TRBV7-9
CDR3: ASSPRGSPTDTQY

V: TRBV12-3/TRBV12-4
CDR3: ASSLSGGVGYEQY

V: TRBV10-3
CDR3: AISELDRDIQETQY

V: TRBV12-3/TRBV12-4
CDR3: ASSLGGGKYQETQY

V: TRBV9
CDR3: ASSERGGTEAF

V: TRBV7-9
CDR3: ASSLNSRTNYGYT

V: TRBV9
CDR3: ASSVDSAREKLF

V: TRBV18
CDR3: ASSPVALGSTDTQY

V: TRBV28
CDR3: ASGVDEQY

V: TRBV11-3
CDR3: ASSSRDRVRETQY

V: TRBV9
CDR3: ASSQFVGDGRDTQY

V: TRBV7-2
CDR3: ASSLGPQETQY

V: TRBV30
CDR3: AWSRGWGTGSVYNIQY

V: TRBV5-6
CDR3: ASSLGGWWHFDGYT

V: TRBV27
CDR3: ASSEYTGTYEQY

V: TRBV5-1
CDR3: ASSIRDSSYEQY

V: TRBV12-3/TRBV12-4
CDR3: ASTTQWATNSGANVLT

V: TRBV12-3/TRBV12-4
CDR3: ASSLGRGDTQY

V: TRBV29-1
CDR3: SVEGTSGDYEQY

V: TRBV12-3/TRBV12-4
CDR3: ASSPPGLAGDPGMQY

V: TRBV5-5
CDR3: ASSLRQEGYGYT

V: TRBV7-3
CDR3: ASSPEKRENSGANVLT

V: TRBV7-9
CDR3: ASSLGPPLAANDEQF